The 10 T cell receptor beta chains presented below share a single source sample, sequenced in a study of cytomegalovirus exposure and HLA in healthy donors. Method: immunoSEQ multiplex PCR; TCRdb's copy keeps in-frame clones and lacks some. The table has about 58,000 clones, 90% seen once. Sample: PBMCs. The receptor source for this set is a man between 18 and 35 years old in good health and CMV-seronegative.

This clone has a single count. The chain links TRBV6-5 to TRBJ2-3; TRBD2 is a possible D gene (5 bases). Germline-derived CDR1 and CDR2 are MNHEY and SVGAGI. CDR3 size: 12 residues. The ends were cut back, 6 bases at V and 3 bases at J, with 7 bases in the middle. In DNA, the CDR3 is TGTGCCAGCAGGACGGGGACAGATACGCAGTATTTT. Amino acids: CASRTGTDTQYF.

The CDR3 nucleotides are TGTGCCAGCAGCACTTACGGCCACCTAGAGAAGCAGTTCTTC. Its translation: CASSTYGHLEKQFF. The chain links TRBV5-8 to TRBJ2-1; no reliable D call. Germline loops: CDR1 SGHTS, CDR2 YDEGEE. V lost 4 bases to trimming and J lost 11 bases, with 19 bases between them. CDR3 length: 14 amino acids.

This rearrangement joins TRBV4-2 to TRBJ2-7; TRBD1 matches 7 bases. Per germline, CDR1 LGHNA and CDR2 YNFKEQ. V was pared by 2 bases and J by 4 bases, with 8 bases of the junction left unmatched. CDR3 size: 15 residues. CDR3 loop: CASSQQSDRIYEQYF. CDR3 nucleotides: TGTGCCAGCAGCCAACAGTCGGACAGGATTTACGAGCAGTACTTC.

This CDR3 reads CASSPGTGGIFYEQYF. The CDR3 bases are TGTGCCAGCTCACCGGGGACAGGGGGCATCTTTTACGAGCAGTACTTC. J is TRBJ2-7 and V is TRBV18; 12 positions match TRBD1. CDR1 KGHSH and CDR2 LQKENI come from the germline V gene. The length of the CDR3 is 16 residues. V was clipped by 3 bases and J by 4 bases; unmatched bases: 7.

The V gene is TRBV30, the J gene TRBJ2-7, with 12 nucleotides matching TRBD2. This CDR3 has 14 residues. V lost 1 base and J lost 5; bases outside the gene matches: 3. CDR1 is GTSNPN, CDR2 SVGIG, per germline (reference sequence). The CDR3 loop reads CAWSGTSGINEQYF. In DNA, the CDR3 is TGTGCCTGGAGTGGGACTAGCGGGATAAACGAGCAGTACTTC. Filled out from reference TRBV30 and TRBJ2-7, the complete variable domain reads SQTIHQWPATLVQPVGSPLSLECTVEGTSNPNLYWYRQAAGRGLQLLFYSVGIGQISSEVPQNLSASRPQDRQFILSSKKLLLSDSGFYLCAWSGTSGINEQYFGPGTRLTVT.

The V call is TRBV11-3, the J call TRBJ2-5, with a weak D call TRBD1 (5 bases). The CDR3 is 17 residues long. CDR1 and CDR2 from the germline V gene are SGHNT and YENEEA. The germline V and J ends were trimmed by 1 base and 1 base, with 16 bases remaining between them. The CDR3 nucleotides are TGTGCCAGCAGCTTAGGTACAGGTTTGCGGTCCCAAGAGACCCAGTACTTC. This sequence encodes CASSLGTGLRSQETQYF.

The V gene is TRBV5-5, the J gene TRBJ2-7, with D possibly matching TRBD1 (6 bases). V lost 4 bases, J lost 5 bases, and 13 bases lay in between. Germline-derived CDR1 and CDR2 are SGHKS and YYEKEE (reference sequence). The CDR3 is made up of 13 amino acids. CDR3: CASSIQGRHEQYF. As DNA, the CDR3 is TGTGCCAGCAGCATCCAGGGGCGGCACGAGCAGTACTTC.

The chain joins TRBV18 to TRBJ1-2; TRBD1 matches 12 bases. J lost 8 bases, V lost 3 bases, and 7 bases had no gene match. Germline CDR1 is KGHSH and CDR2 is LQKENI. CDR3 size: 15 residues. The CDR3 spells CASSPPGQGANGYTF. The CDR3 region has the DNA TGTGCCAGCTCACCTCCGGGACAGGGGGCAAACGGCTACACCTTC.

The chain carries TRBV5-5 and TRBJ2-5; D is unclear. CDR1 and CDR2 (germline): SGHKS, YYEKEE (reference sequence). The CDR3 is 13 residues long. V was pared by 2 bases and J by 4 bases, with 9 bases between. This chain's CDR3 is CASSFGGGETQYF. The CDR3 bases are TGTGCCAGCAGCTTCGGCGGCGGAGAGACCCAGTACTTC.

This CDR3 is CASSYFSDRADTQYF. CDR3 DNA: TGTGCCAGCAGTTACTTCTCGGACAGGGCAGATACGCAGTATTTT. The chain is built from TRBV6-5 and TRBJ2-3; TRBD1 aligns across 8 bases. Trimming took 1 base from V and 4 from J; bases not matched to a gene: 4. The CDR3 totals 15 residues. CDR1 and CDR2 (germline): MNHEY, SVGAGI.